The T cell receptor beta chain described here comes from a study of blood T cell repertoires in COVID-19. Study-wide background: PBMCs, B-cell-depleted T cells, or T cells provided the cDNA or gDNA that made up the material.

Adults between roughly 18 and 95 years of age took part from under 30 US areas. Before being deemed recovered, Cohort 3 donors had two negative PCRs, clearance, or symptom resolution. Germline-derived CDR1 and CDR2 are SGHAT and FQNNGV. This CDR3 contains 15 residues. Deletions cut 1 base from V and 5 bases from J, with 14 bases between. As handled by the study authors: Reference gene primer amplification gave estimated nucleated cell counts. Clones were read by immunoSEQ multiplex PCR, and TCRdb kept only the in-frame ones, dropping some. The V and J calls and clone size are taken from that table; D and trimming were inferred from the DNA. The profile shows 180,000 or so clones, 82% of them singletons.

The V and J genes are TRBV11-2 and TRBJ2-5; D gene unclear. The receptor was derived from a man aged 50 to 60 who had recovered from COVID-19. Source material: PBMCs or T cells enriched from blood (not recorded which). CDR3 sequence reads: CASSLAPHSQETQYF. CDR3 DNA sequence: TGTGCCAGCAGCTTAGCCCCCCATTCCCAGGAGACCCAGTACTTC.